This TCR beta chain stems from a study of human T cells and chemical hapten exposure. This clonotype has a count of ten or more. The CDR3 runs 14 residues. The V gene lost 3 bases and the J gene lost 1 base, with 10 bases spanning the gap. CDR1 and CDR2 (germline): SGHRS, YFSETQ. The sample's time point: patch test 2, 6 weeks after DPC sensitization. Treatment here: therapeutic diphenylcyclopropenone sensitization with weekly scalp DPC. Researchers extracted total RNA from unfractionated whole blood. Each CDR3 protein gets one entry after TCRdb re-called the RACE reads with MiXCR. The table lists 35,000 to 50,000 distinct CDR3 sequences, 9.6% of them singletons.

The V call is TRBV5-1, the J call TRBJ1-1, with D hard to call. The specimen was whole blood, collected in connection with sensitization to the hapten diphenylcyclopropenone (DPC). This receptor was identified in a woman in her thirties with alopecia areata. Some clones in this sample may be carry-over from other donors' samples. The CDR3 sequence is CASSSAQGNTEAFF. The CDR3 nucleotides read TGCGCCAGCAGCTCAGCCCAAGGGAACACTGAAGCTTTCTTT.